Each of the 2 T cell receptor beta chains below was sequenced from the same sample in a study of T cell repertoires in aging, cancer and after chemotherapy. Peripheral blood genomic DNA, not sorted cells or RNA, was the template. Multiplex touch-down PCR with TRB-A/B primers amplified rearranged V-D-J TRB sequences. Each CDR3 protein is one row after TCRdb ran MiXCR on the multiplex PCR reads. The sample shows 7,000 to 9,500 distinct CDR3 sequences, around a third of them seen only once. The sample consisted of blood. The receptors stem from a human donor in good health. The donor label of this sample is uncertain.

This clonotype was seen more than once but under ten times. The chain joins TRBV5-5 to TRBJ1-2; D gene ambiguous. The CDR3 extends over 15 amino acids. The V and J ends lost 4 bases and 2 bases respectively, with 15 bases between them. Germline V gene sequence: CDR1 SGHKS, CDR2 YYEKEE (reference sequence). Here the CDR3 reads CASSPRGEANYGYTF. CDR3 coding DNA: TGTGCCAGCAGCCCGCGCGGAGAGGCAAACTATGGCTACACCTTC.

Only one count was recorded for this clonotype. The CDR3: CSAREGLATDTQYF. In nucleotides, the CDR3 is TGCAGTGCTAGAGAGGGACTAGCAACAGATACGCAGTATTTT. The genes are TRBV20-1 and TRBJ2-3, with 9 bases aligning to TRBD2. Germline V CDR1 and CDR2: DFQATT, SNEGSKA (reference sequence). The junction had 1 base not matched to a gene; V was cut back by 0 bases and J by 3 bases. This CDR3 spans 14 amino acids.